The rows below give T cell receptor beta chains drawn from one sample of a study of early T cells in non-severe SARS-CoV-2 infection. One entry per CDR3 protein results from TCRdb running MiXCR on the 5' RACE reads. The data show 40,000 or so distinct CDR3 sequences, roughly 6.2% seen once. Sequencing input: whole blood. The receptors stem from an adult who was a healthcare worker with PCR-confirmed SARS-CoV-2 infection or an uninfected control (not recorded which). Both conserved end residues are part of each CDR3. The order of the fields is clone size, CDR3 length, J gene, D gene, V gene, CDR3 DNA, CDR3 protein. The D gene is left open where the match is weak. Clone size is given for some rows only: seen once, a few or many times, or a class if the clone is expanded.

>-|14|TRBJ2-3|TRBD2|TRBV7-9
TGTGCCAGCGGTACTAGCGGGGGACAAGATACGCAGTATTTT
CASGTSGGQDTQYF
>-|13|TRBJ1-2|-|TRBV6-6
TGTGCCAGCAGACTCGGCAGGGGCGATGGCTACACCTTC
CASRLGRGDGYTF
>many|16|TRBJ2-7|TRBD1|TRBV28
TGTGCCAGCAGTTCGCCGGGACAGAAATTCCGTTACGAGCAGTACTTC
CASSSPGQKFRYEQYF
>few|15|TRBJ2-3|-|TRBV5-1
TGCGCCAGCAGCTTTGAGGGGACGGATACAGATACGCAGTATTTT
CASSFEGTDTDTQYF
>many|14|TRBJ2-7|-|TRBV20-1
TGCAGTGCTCCCCGAGGAGGGGGTGAATACGAGCAGTACTTC
CSAPRGGGEYEQYF
>many|16|TRBJ1-5|-|TRBV11-2
TGTGCCAGCAGGGAAGGGTACGGGGATAGCAATCAGCCCCAGCATTTT
CASREGYGDSNQPQHF
>many|12|TRBJ1-1|-|TRBV30
TGTGCCTGGAGTCCCAGGAACACTGAAGCTTTCTTT
CAWSPRNTEAFF
>many|15|TRBJ2-7|TRBD1|TRBV10-1
TGCGCCAGCAGTGAGTCAGGACAGGGGCCCTACGAGCAGTACTTC
CASSESGQGPYEQYF
>many|15|TRBJ2-5|-|TRBV11-2
TGTGCCAGCAGCTCGTGGGGCAGGATTGAAGAGACCCAGTACTTC
CASSSWGRIEETQYF
>-|15|TRBJ2-3|-|TRBV5-6
TGTGCCAGCAGCCCGGTAGGGGAAAGGGCAGATACGCAGTATTTT
CASSPVGERADTQYF
>many|17|TRBJ2-3|-|TRBV7-2
TGTGCCAGCAGCAAATCAACCTGGGCAGGTAGCACAGATACGCAGTATTTT
CASSKSTWAGSTDTQYF
>many|12|TRBJ2-7|-|TRBV2
TGTGCCAGCCGAAAGGACAACTACGAGCAGTACTTC
CASRKDNYEQYF
>-|14|TRBJ2-5|-|TRBV12-3/TRBV12-4
TGTGCCAGCGGGCCCCCAGGGGACTGGAAGACCCAGTACTTC
CASGPPGDWKTQYF
>many|16|TRBJ2-3|TRBD1|TRBV18
TGTGCCAGCTCACCAGTCCCCAGGAACATACAGGGGACGCAGTATTTT
CASSPVPRNIQGTQYF
>few|15|TRBJ2-1|-|TRBV5-1
TGCGCCAGCAGCTTGGAAGGAGTTCGCTACAATGAGCAGTTCTTC
CASSLEGVRYNEQFF
>many|15|TRBJ2-3|-|TRBV20-1
TGCAGTGCTAGCCCCCTCGGGGCAAGCACAGATACGCAGTATTTT
CSASPLGASTDTQYF
>few|14|TRBJ2-7|TRBD2|TRBV27
TGTGCCAGCAGACGACTAGCGGGGGGCTACGAGCAGTACTTC
CASRRLAGGYEQYF
>once|14|TRBJ2-1|TRBD1|TRBV11-1
TGTGCCAGCAGCCCAGGGGGCCGGGGCAGTGAGCAGTTCTTC
CASSPGGRGSEQFF
>many|15|TRBJ1-5|TRBD1|TRBV7-6
TGTGCCAGCAGCTTAGGGACAGGGATCAATCAGCCCCAGCATTTT
CASSLGTGINQPQHF
>many|14|TRBJ1-5|-|TRBV5-5
TGTGCCAGCAGCTTGGAGGGGATCAATCAGCCCCAGCATTTT
CASSLEGINQPQHF
>-|15|TRBJ2-5|-|TRBV7-2
TGTGCCAGCAGCTTAGTAAGGACCGAAGGGGAGACCCAGTACTTC
CASSLVRTEGETQYF
>many|15|TRBJ1-2|-|TRBV7-2
TGTGCCAGCAGCCCCCGCCCCACAGGGACGGATGGCTACACCTTC
CASSPRPTGTDGYTF
>-|12|TRBJ1-4|-|TRBV20-1
TGCAGTGCTTGGGGTACGAATGAAAAACTGTTTTTT
CSAWGTNEKLFF
>many|14|TRBJ1-6|-|TRBV28
TGCGCCAGCAGACGAAGTCCACAAGGCTCACCCCTCCACTTT
CASRRSPQGSPLHF
>-|13|TRBJ2-1|-|TRBV6-6
TGTGCTAGCGGACAGGACCCAAAAGGGGAGCAGTTCTTC
CASGQDPKGEQFF
>-|16|TRBJ2-1|TRBD2|TRBV6-6
TGTGCCAGCAGTTATTATAGGACTAGCGTTTACAATGAGCAGTTCTTC
CASSYYRTSVYNEQFF
>many|15|TRBJ2-5|TRBD1|TRBV2
TGTGCCAGCAGTGGGGGACAGGTAGCCCCCGGGGCCCAGTACTTC
CASSGGQVAPGAQYF
>many|14|TRBJ2-2|TRBD1|TRBV28
TGTGCCAGCAGTTGGGGACAGGGGGCCGGGGAGCTGTTTTTT
CASSWGQGAGELFF
>-|13|TRBJ2-7|-|TRBV7-2
TGTGCCAGCAGCCCCCGGGCCGGCTACGAGCAGTACTTC
CASSPRAGYEQYF
>few|15|TRBJ2-1|TRBD1|TRBV5-1
TGCGCCAGCGCATACAGGGGGGAAAGGTACAATGAGCAGTTCTTC
CASAYRGERYNEQFF
>many|18|TRBJ1-1|TRBD1|TRBV7-2
TGTGCCAGCAGCTTACCGTTGAAGGGGGCCTCTCTGAACACTGAAGCTTTCTTT
CASSLPLKGASLNTEAFF
>few|16|TRBJ2-7|TRBD1|TRBV6-6
TGTGCCAGCAGTTACTCGTGGCAGGGGGCCTCCTACGAGCAGTACTTC
CASSYSWQGASYEQYF
>many|17|TRBJ2-3|-|TRBV28
TGTGCCAGCAGCCTCGCTCCACAGGCTTGGGGGGCAGATACGCAGTATTTT
CASSLAPQAWGADTQYF
>few|16|TRBJ2-3|TRBD1|TRBV24-1
TGTGCCACCAGTGATTTCGACAGGGCAAGCACAGATACGCAGTATTTT
CATSDFDRASTDTQYF
>many|18|TRBJ2-5|TRBD1|TRBV6-5
TGTGCCAGCAGTTACTCTCAAGGGCAGGGGGCAGTAGAGGAGACCCAGTACTTC
CASSYSQGQGAVEETQYF
>many|15|TRBJ2-1|-|TRBV10-2
TGCGCCAGCAGTGAGTCAGGGGACGGGAACAATGAGCAGTTCTTC
CASSESGDGNNEQFF
>many|13|TRBJ2-7|-|TRBV6-5
TGTGCCAGCAGTATGTACAGGGGAGGCGAGCAGTACTTC
CASSMYRGGEQYF
>few|15|TRBJ2-7|-|TRBV7-7
TGTGCTAGCAGCCCAGGAAGGGCGCTCTTGGCCGAGCAGTACTTC
CASSPGRALLAEQYF
>many|13|TRBJ2-1|-|TRBV28
TGTGCCAGCAGCCCCCAGCGGAGGGATGAGCAGTTCTTC
CASSPQRRDEQFF
>many|13|TRBJ2-5|-|TRBV5-1
TGCGCCAGCAGCTTCGCCGGAGAGGAGACCCAGTACTTC
CASSFAGEETQYF
>few|13|TRBJ2-3|-|TRBV20-1
TGCAGTGCTAGAGATTCTATCCAAGATACGCAGTATTTT
CSARDSIQDTQYF
>many|17|TRBJ2-3|TRBD2|TRBV9
TGTGCCAGCAGCACGGGACTAGCGGGGGGCCGTGGAGATACGCAGTATTTT
CASSTGLAGGRGDTQYF
>-|13|TRBJ2-5|TRBD1|TRBV27
TGTGCCAGCAGGAGGGACAGGTCAGAGACCCAGTACTTC
CASRRDRSETQYF
>-|14|TRBJ2-3|TRBD1|TRBV24-1
TGTGCCACCGTGCCGGGACAGGGGACAGATACGCAGTATTTT
CATVPGQGTDTQYF
>many|18|TRBJ2-3|TRBD1|TRBV27
TGTGCCAGCAGTTTATTCATAACCCAGGGGGTTGGGGCAGATACGCAGTATTTT
CASSLFITQGVGADTQYF
>-|16|TRBJ2-3|-|TRBV11-3
TGTGCCAGCAGCTTAGTAGGAGGGAGCGCTTTTCATACGCAGTATTTT
CASSLVGGSAFHTQYF
>medium-sized|15|TRBJ2-7|-|TRBV15
TGTGCCACCAGCAGAGATTCCCAGGGGTCCTACGAGCAGTACTTC
CATSRDSQGSYEQYF
>many|13|TRBJ2-7|TRBD1|TRBV20-1
TGCAGTGCTCCGGGGACAGGGAATTACGAGCAGTACTTC
CSAPGTGNYEQYF
>many|14|TRBJ1-5|-|TRBV5-1
TGCGCCAGCAGCTCGGACGGAAGCAATCAGCCCCAGCATTTT
CASSSDGSNQPQHF
>many|15|TRBJ1-1|TRBD1|TRBV6-6
TGTGCCAGCAGGCCTACAGGGGCGGGAGGGACTGAAGCTTTCTTT
CASRPTGAGGTEAFF
>few|14|TRBJ1-2|-|TRBV12-5
TGTGCTAGTGGTTTGGTAACCTCGACCTATGGCTACACCTTC
CASGLVTSTYGYTF
>many|14|TRBJ2-3|-|TRBV6-1
TGTGCCAGCAGTGCCGACCCTAGCACAGATACGCAGTATTTT
CASSADPSTDTQYF
>many|19|TRBJ2-3|TRBD2|TRBV9
TGTGCCAGCAGCGTAGGCGTGAGGAGGCTAGCGGGTTTCGGCGATACGCAGTATTTT
CASSVGVRRLAGFGDTQYF
>-|13|TRBJ2-7|-|TRBV4-3
TGCGCCAGCAGCCCGGACGGATCCTACGAGCAGTACTTC
CASSPDGSYEQYF